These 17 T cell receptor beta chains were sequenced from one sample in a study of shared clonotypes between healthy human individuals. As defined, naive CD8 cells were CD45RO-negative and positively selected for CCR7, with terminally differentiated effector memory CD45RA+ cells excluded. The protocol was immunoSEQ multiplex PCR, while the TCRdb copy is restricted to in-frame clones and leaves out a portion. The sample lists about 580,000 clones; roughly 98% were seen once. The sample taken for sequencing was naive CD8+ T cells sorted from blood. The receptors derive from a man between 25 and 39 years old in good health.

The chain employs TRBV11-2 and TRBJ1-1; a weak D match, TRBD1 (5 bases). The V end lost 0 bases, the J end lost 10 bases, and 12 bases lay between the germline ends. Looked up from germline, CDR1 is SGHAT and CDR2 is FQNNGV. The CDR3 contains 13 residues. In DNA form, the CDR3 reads TGTGCCAGCAGCTTAGATCCGTTCGACAGAGCTTTCTTT. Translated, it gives CASSLDPFDRAFF. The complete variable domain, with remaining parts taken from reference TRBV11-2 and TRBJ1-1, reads EAGVAQSPRYKIIEKRQSVAFWCNPISGHATLYWYQQILGQGPKLLIQFQNNGVVDDSQLPKDRFSAERLKGVDSTLKIQPAKLEDSAVYLCASSLDPFDRAFFGQGTRLTVV.

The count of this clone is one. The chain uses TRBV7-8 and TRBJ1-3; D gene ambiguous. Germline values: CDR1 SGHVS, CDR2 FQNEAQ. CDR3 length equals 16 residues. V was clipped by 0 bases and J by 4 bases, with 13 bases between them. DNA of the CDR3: TGTGCCAGCAGCTTAGCGTCTGGAAGGGAAGGAAACACCATATATTTT. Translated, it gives CASSLASGREGNTIYF.

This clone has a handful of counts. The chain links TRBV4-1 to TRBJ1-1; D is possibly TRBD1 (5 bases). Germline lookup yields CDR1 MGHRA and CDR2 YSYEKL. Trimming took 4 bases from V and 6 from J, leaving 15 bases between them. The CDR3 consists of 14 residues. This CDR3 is CASSLVGQGAEAFF. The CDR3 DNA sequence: TGCGCCAGCAGCCTGGTGGGGCAGGGAGCTGAAGCTTTCTTT.

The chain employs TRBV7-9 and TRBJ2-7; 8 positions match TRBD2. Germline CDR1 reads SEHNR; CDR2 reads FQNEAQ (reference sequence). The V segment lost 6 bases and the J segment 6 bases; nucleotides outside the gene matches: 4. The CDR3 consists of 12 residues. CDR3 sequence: CASRETSGEQYF. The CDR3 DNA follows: TGTGCCAGCAGGGAAACTAGCGGCGAGCAGTACTTC.

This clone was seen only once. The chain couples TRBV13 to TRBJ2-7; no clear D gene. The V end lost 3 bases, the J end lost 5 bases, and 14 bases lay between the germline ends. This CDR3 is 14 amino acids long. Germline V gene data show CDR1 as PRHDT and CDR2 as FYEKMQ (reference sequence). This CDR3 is CASSLTDSRHEQYF. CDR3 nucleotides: TGTGCCAGCAGCTTGACTGATTCTCGGCACGAGCAGTACTTC.

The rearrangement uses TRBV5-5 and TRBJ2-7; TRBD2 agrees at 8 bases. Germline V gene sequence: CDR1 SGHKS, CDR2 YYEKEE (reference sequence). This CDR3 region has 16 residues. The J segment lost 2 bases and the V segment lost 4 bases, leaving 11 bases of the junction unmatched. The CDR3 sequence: CASSQSPAGATYEQYF. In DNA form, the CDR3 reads TGTGCCAGCAGCCAATCTCCAGCGGGGGCCACCTACGAGCAGTACTTC.

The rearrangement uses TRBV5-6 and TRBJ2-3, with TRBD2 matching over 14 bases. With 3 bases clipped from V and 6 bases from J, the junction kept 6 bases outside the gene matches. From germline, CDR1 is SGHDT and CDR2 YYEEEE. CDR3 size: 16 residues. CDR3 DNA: TGTGCCAGCAGCTCCCCGGGACTAGCGGGAGACGATACGCAGTATTTT. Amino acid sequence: CASSSPGLAGDDTQYF.

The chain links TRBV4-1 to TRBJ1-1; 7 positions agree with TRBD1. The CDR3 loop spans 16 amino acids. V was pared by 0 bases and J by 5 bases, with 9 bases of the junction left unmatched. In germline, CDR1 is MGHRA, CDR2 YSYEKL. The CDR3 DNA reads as TGCGCCAGCAGCCAAGACCCAGGGACAGCCATTACTGAAGCTTTCTTT. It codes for CASSQDPGTAITEAFF.

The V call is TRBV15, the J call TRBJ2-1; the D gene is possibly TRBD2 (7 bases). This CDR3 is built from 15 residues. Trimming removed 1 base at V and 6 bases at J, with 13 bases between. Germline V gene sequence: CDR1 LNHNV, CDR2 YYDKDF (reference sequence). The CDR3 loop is CATSRGRGAANEQFF. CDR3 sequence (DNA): TGTGCCACCAGCAGAGGACGGGGGGCAGCCAATGAGCAGTTCTTC.

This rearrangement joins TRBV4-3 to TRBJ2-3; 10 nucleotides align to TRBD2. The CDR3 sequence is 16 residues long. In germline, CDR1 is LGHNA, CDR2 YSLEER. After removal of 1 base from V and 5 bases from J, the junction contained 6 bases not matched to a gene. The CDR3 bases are TGCGCCAGCAGCCAAGTTCCCAGCGGGGGGGGAGATACGCAGTATTTT. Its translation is CASSQVPSGGGDTQYF.

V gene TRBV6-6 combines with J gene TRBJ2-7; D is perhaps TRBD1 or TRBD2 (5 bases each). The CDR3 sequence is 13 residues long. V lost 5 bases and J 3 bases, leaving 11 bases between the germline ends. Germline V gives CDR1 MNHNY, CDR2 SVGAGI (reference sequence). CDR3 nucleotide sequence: TGTGCCAGCAGTCCCCTGGGGGACTACGAGCAGTACTTC. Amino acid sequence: CASSPLGDYEQYF.

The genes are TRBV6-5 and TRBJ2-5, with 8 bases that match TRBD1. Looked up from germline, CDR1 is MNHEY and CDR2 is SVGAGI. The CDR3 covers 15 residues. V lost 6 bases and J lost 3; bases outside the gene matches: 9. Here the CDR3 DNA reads TGTGCCAGCAGCCTGAGGCCGACAGGGGAAGAGACCCAGTACTTC. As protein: CASSLRPTGEETQYF.

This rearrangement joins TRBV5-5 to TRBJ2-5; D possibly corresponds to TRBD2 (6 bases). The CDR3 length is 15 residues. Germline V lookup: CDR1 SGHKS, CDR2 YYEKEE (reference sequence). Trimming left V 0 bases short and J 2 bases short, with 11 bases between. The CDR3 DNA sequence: TGTGCCAGCAGCTTGGAGGCAGGGAGGCAAGAGACCCAGTACTTC. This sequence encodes CASSLEAGRQETQYF.

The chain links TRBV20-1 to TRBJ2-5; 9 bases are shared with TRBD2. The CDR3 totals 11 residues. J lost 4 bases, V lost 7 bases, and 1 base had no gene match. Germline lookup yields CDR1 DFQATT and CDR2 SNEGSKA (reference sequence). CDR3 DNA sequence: TGCAGTGGGGGACTAGCAGAGACCCAGTACTTC. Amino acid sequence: CSGGLAETQYF.

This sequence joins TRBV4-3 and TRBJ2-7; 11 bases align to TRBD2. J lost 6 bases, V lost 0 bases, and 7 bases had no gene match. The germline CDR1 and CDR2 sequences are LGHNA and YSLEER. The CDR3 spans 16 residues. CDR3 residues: CASSQDRTSGRGEQYF. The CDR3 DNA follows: TGCGCCAGCAGCCAAGATAGAACTAGCGGGAGAGGCGAGCAGTACTTC.

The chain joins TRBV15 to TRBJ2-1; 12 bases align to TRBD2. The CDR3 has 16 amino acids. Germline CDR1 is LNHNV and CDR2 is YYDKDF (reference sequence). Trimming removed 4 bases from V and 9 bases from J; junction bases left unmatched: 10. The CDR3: CATSMPGLAGRGEQFF. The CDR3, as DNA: TGTGCCACCAGCATGCCGGGACTAGCGGGTAGGGGTGAGCAGTTCTTC. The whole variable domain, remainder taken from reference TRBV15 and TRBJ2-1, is DAMVIQNPRYQVTQFGKPVTLSCSQTLNHNVMYWYQQKSSQAPKLLFHYYDKDFNNEADTPDNFQSRRPNTSFCFLDIRSPGLGDTAMYLCATSMPGLAGRGEQFFGPGTRLTVL.

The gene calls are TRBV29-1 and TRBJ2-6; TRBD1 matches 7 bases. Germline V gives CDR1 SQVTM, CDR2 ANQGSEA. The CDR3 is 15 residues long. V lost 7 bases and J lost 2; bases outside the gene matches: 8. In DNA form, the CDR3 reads TGCAGCGCCGGGACAGAAGGTGCTGGGGCCAACGTCCTGACTTTC. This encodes CSAGTEGAGANVLTF.